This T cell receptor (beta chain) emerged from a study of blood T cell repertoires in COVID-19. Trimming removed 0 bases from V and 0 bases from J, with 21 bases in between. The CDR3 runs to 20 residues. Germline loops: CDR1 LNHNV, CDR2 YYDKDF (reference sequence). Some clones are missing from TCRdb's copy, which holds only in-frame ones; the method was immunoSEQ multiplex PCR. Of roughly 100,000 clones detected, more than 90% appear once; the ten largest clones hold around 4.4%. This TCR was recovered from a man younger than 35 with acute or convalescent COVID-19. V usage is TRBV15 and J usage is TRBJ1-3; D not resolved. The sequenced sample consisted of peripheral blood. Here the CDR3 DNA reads TGTGCCACCAGCAGAGACGGGAACGCGGGGTACGTTAGCTCTGGAAACACCATATATTTT. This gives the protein CATSRDGNAGYVSSGNTIYF.